This T cell receptor (beta chain) appears in the sequencing data of a study of OX40 agonist ivuxolimab in advanced cancers. Overall study: Enrollees could have had prior anti-PD-1, anti-PD-L1 or anti-CTLA-4 therapy, which more than 30% had received. Study findings and constraints: Expanded clones were, on average, more numerous in CD8+ T cells than in CD4+.

The protocol was immunoSEQ multiplex PCR, while the TCRdb copy is restricted to in-frame clones and leaves out a portion. The data hold under 70,000 clones, with 90% to 95% observed a single time. The CDR3 is 15 amino acids. CDR1 is SGDLS, CDR2 YYNGEE, per germline. V was pared by 0 bases and J by 2 bases, with 10 bases between. Of note for this clone: Its antigen remains unidentified.

Excluded were patients having autoimmune disease history or systemic immunosuppression. The TCR sequence derives from an adult with an advanced solid tumor such as melanoma, head and neck, liver or kidney cancer. This chain connects TRBV9 to TRBJ2-3, with TRBD2 as a possible D gene (5 bases). The material was CD4+ or CD8+ T cells sorted from blood, obtained in a trial of the OX40 agonist ivuxolimab. The CDR3 region has the DNA TGTGCCAGCAGCGTAGGAGTAGGACTCACAGATACGCAGTATTTT. Encoded protein: CASSVGVGLTDTQYF. The full variable domain, rest sourced from reference TRBV9 and TRBJ2-3, is DSGVTQTPKHLITATGQRVTLRCSPRSGDLSVYWYQQSLDQGLQFLIQYYNGEERAKGNILERFSAQQFPDLHSELNLSSLELGDSALYFCASSVGVGLTDTQYFGPGTRLTVL.